These 24 T cell receptor beta chains share one sample of origin, sequenced in a study of blood T cell repertoires in COVID-19 (dated by TCRdb to the early 2020s). The library was generated by the immunoSEQ multiplex PCR assay. Not all clones reach the TCRdb copy of this immuneACCESS table, which keeps in-frame sequences only. Checked studies attribute under half of the gap to unresolved V genes and leave the rest unexplained. Counted in this sample were hundreds of thousands of clones; roughly 84% of them appeared once. Of the sample, about 27% is held by the ten largest clones. The sequencing sample was made of peripheral blood. These receptors originate from a man aged 35 to 55 with acute or convalescent COVID-19.

In this sample, this clone turned up once. This rearrangement joins TRBV2 to TRBJ1-2; the match to TRBD1 covers 7 bases. V shed 4 bases and J 10 bases; nucleotides not matched to a gene: 6. From germline, CDR1 is SNHLY and CDR2 FYNNEI. This CDR3 contains 12 residues. CDR3 DNA sequence: TGTGCCAGCAGTGGAACAGGGGACGACTACACCTTC. This sequence encodes CASSGTGDDYTF. Complete variable domain (other parts from reference TRBV2 and TRBJ1-2): EPEVTQTPSHQVTQMGQEVILRCVPISNHLYFYWYRQILGQKVEFLVSFYNNEISEKSEIFDDQFSVERPDGSNFTLKIRSTKLEDSAMYFCASSGTGDDYTFGSGTRLTVV.

The V gene is TRBV4-1, the J gene TRBJ2-7, with TRBD2 matching over 7 bases. The germline CDR1 and CDR2 sequences are MGHRA and YSYEKL. With V trimmed by 3 bases and J by 8 bases, 13 bases remained unmatched. This CDR3 contains 15 residues. As DNA, the CDR3 is TGCGCCAGCAGCCAGACCTTGGACCCGGGACTAAAGCAGTACTTC. It codes for CASSQTLDPGLKQYF.

V and J are TRBV29-1 and TRBJ1-1; D not resolved. V was shortened by 7 bases and J by 5 bases, with 17 bases between the two germline ends. CDR3 length: 13 residues. Per germline, CDR1 SQVTM and CDR2 ANQGSEA. CDR3 sequence: CSALLGRGTEAFF. The CDR3 nucleotides read TGCAGCGCTCTCCTCGGGCGAGGGACTGAAGCTTTCTTT.

This chain connects TRBV18 to TRBJ2-2; 8 bases match TRBD1. The CDR3 runs 15 residues. The V gene end was trimmed by 4 bases and the J gene end by 6 bases; junction bases not matched to a gene: 7. The germline CDR1 and CDR2 sequences are KGHSH and LQKENI. The CDR3 DNA reads TGTGCCAGCTCACGACAGGGGCCGGGGTCCGGGGAGCTGTTTTTT. Translated: CASSRQGPGSGELFF.

The chain combines TRBV13 with TRBJ2-1; D gene uncertain. Germline-derived CDR1 and CDR2 are PRHDT and FYEKMQ (reference sequence). Between the trimmed V and J ends, which lost 5 bases and 6 bases, there was a span of 14 bases. The CDR3 extends over 14 amino acids. The CDR3 DNA follows: TGTGCCAGCAGCCTAAGTGGAGTGGGCAATGAGCAGTTCTTC. Encoded protein: CASSLSGVGNEQFF.

The chain has TRBV6-2 or TRBV6-3 and TRBJ1-2; D is perhaps TRBD1 (6 bases). Germline V lookup: CDR1 MNHEY, CDR2 SVGEGT. This CDR3 region has 14 residues. Trimming took off 2 bases at V and 4 bases at J, with 11 bases between the two ends. CDR3: CASSYMGAGYGYTF. DNA for the CDR3: TGTGCCAGCAGTTACATGGGGGCAGGCTATGGCTACACCTTC.

This chain links TRBV21-1 with TRBJ2-4; the listed D gene, TRBD2, was not tested against the DNA. TRBV21-1 is termed a pseudogene. The CDR3 sequence is 19 residues long. This chain's CDR3 is CASSFPGLEGSKAKNIQYF. For the CDR3, the DNA is TGTGCCAGCAGTTTTCCGGGACTAGAAGGATCAAAGGCCAAAAACATTCAGTACTTC.

This CDR3 is CASNSARGNEQFF. Written as DNA, the CDR3 is TGTGCCAGCAACAGCGCCCGGGGAAATGAGCAGTTCTTC. The chain uses TRBV6-5 and TRBJ2-1; possibly TRBD2 for D (5 bases). Trimming stripped 7 bases from V and 7 bases from J, with 14 bases between. The CDR3 contains 13 residues. Germline V gives CDR1 MNHEY, CDR2 SVGAGI.

The chain uses TRBV11-3 and TRBJ2-1; tentatively, D is TRBD1 (6 bases). The CDR3 runs 16 residues. The V gene lost 1 base and the J gene lost 8 bases, with 18 bases spanning the gap. Germline lookup yields CDR1 SGHNT and CDR2 YENEEA. The CDR3 DNA sequence: TGTGCCAGCAGCTTAGGGGTGGGGGCCAGGGAAGATGAGCAGTTCTTC. Translated, it gives CASSLGVGAREDEQFF.

The rearrangement links TRBV7-9 to TRBJ1-2; D not certain. Germline V CDR1 and CDR2: SEHNR, FQNEAQ (reference sequence). The length of the CDR3 is 13 residues. Trimming stripped 5 bases from V and 1 base from J, with 8 bases between. The CDR3: CASSGTGNYGYTF. The CDR3 DNA reads TGTGCCAGCAGCGGTACCGGTAACTATGGCTACACCTTC.

The J gene is TRBJ2-6, the V gene TRBV15; 7 nucleotides align to TRBD1. The V segment lost 0 bases and the J segment 0 bases; nucleotides outside the gene matches: 8. There are 19 residues in the CDR3. CDR1 and CDR2 from the germline V gene are LNHNV and YYDKDF (reference sequence). CDR3 amino acids: CATSRDRGQRYSGANVLTF. Here the CDR3 DNA reads TGTGCCACCAGCAGAGATAGGGGGCAGAGGTACTCTGGGGCCAACGTCCTGACTTTC.

This clone was found a few times. The chain uses TRBV10-3 and TRBJ1-4, with TRBD1 matching 7 bases. This CDR3 has 14 residues. The ends lost 6 bases at V and 5 bases at J; junction bases unmatched: 6. The germline V gene encodes CDR1 ENHRY and CDR2 SYGVKD. The CDR3 region is CAISQGGENEKLFF. The CDR3 bases are TGTGCCATCAGCCAGGGGGGCGAGAATGAAAAACTGTTTTTT.

This clone has just one count. The V gene is TRBV18, the J gene TRBJ2-5; 9 bases match TRBD1. The germline V gene has CDR1 KGHSH and CDR2 LQKENI. V lost 3 bases to trimming and J lost 5 bases; unmatched junction nucleotides: 7. The CDR3 is 15 residues long. CDR3 sequence (DNA): TGTGCCAGCTCACCCCGGACAGGGGTAGGGGAGACCCAGTACTTC. Amino acids: CASSPRTGVGETQYF.

The chain combines TRBV19 with TRBJ1-5; a weak D match, TRBD1 (5 bases). Per germline, CDR1 LNHDA and CDR2 SQIVND (reference sequence). The CDR3 runs 14 residues. Between the trimmed V and J ends, which lost 6 bases and 1 base, there was a span of 10 bases. CDR3 region: CASRGRGSNQPQHF. CDR3 bases: TGTGCCAGTAGGGGGCGAGGCAGCAATCAGCCCCAGCATTTT. Using reference TRBV19 and TRBJ1-5 for the parts outside the CDR3, the full variable domain is DGGITQSPKYLFRKEGQNVTLSCEQNLNHDAMYWYRQDPGQGLRLIYYSQIVNDFQKGDIAEGYSVSREKKESFPLTVTSAQKNPTAFYLCASRGRGSNQPQHFGDGTRLSIL.

The chain joins TRBV5-1 to TRBJ2-1; D may be TRBD1 (6 bases). This CDR3 region has 15 residues. V dropped 3 bases and J dropped 0 bases, with 10 bases sitting between them. Germline-derived CDR1 and CDR2 are SGHRS and YFSETQ. CDR3 protein: CASSSGTNSYNEQFF. CDR3 coding DNA: TGCGCCAGCAGCTCCGGGACAAACTCCTACAATGAGCAGTTCTTC. Filled out from reference TRBV5-1 and TRBJ2-1, the complete variable domain reads KAGVTQTPRYLIKTRGQQVTLSCSPISGHRSVSWYQQTPGQGLQFLFEYFSETQRNKGNFPGRFSGRQFSNSRSEMNVSTLELGDSALYLCASSSGTNSYNEQFFGPGTRLTVL.

The table lists this clone with a few counts. The chain has TRBV4-1 and TRBJ1-1; D possibly corresponds to TRBD1 (5 bases). V lost 0 bases and J 4 bases, leaving 21 bases between the germline ends. From germline, CDR1 is MGHRA and CDR2 YSYEKL. The CDR3 consists of 18 residues. CDR3 sequence reads: CASSQDILRWGKGTEAFF. The CDR3 coding sequence is TGCGCCAGCAGCCAAGATATCCTTAGATGGGGCAAGGGCACTGAAGCTTTCTTT.

This clone was counted a few times. The V gene is TRBV5-5, the J gene TRBJ1-5; D is unclear. In germline, CDR1 is SGHKS, CDR2 YYEKEE (reference sequence). This CDR3 is built from 15 residues. Trimming removed 1 base at V and 2 bases at J, with 10 bases between. DNA of the CDR3: TGTGCCAGCAGCTTGATAGCCGGGGGCAATCAGCCCCAGCATTTT. Its translation is CASSLIAGGNQPQHF.

The chain is built from TRBV10-3 and TRBJ2-1; 11 positions agree with TRBD2. The CDR3 is made up of 15 amino acids. CDR1 is ENHRY and CDR2 is SYGVKD in the germline V gene. The V and J ends lost 2 bases and 5 bases, in that order; junction bases with no gene match: 2. CDR3: CAISERSGRDNEQFF. CDR3 coding DNA: TGTGCCATCAGTGAGCGTAGCGGGAGGGACAATGAGCAGTTCTTC.

This clone was counted a few times. V and J are TRBV19 and TRBJ1-5; D is unclear. The V end lost 6 bases, the J end lost 1 base, and 13 bases lay between the germline ends. The germline CDR1 and CDR2 sequences are LNHDA and SQIVND (reference sequence). The CDR3 consists of 15 residues. For the CDR3, the DNA is TGTGCCAGTAGCGGGTGGGTGCGAAGCAATCAGCCCCAGCATTTT. This translates into CASSGWVRSNQPQHF.

The chain carries TRBV6-2 or TRBV6-3 and TRBJ1-6; D possibly corresponds to TRBD1 (5 bases). Trimming shortened V by 2 bases and J by 9 bases, and 17 bases separated the two germline ends. Germline values: CDR1 MNHEY, CDR2 SVGEGT. CDR3 length: 16 amino acids. The CDR3 region is CASSYRGVIGGSPLHF. For the CDR3, the DNA is TGTGCCAGCAGTTACAGGGGTGTTATCGGGGGTTCACCCCTCCACTTT.

The chain carries TRBV6-5 and TRBJ2-3; 10 bases map to TRBD1. This CDR3 is 15 amino acids long. Trimming took 6 bases from V and 1 from J; bases not matched to a gene: 4. Germline CDR1 is MNHEY and CDR2 is SVGAGI. The CDR3 sequence: CASRGQGIGTDTQYF. The CDR3 bases are TGTGCCAGCAGGGGACAGGGGATCGGCACAGATACGCAGTATTTT.

V is TRBV6-1 and J is TRBJ2-7, with D tentatively TRBD1 (5 bases). Germline V CDR1 and CDR2: MNHNS, SASEGT. The CDR3 is made up of 13 amino acids. The germline V and J ends were trimmed by 3 bases and 6 bases, with 12 bases remaining between them. The CDR3: CASSEVQGGEQYF. The CDR3 DNA reads as TGTGCCAGCAGTGAGGTCCAGGGTGGCGAGCAGTACTTC.

The rearrangement links TRBV28 to TRBJ2-1; 15 positions match TRBD2. The germline V gene encodes CDR1 MDHEN and CDR2 SYDVKM. The CDR3 runs 15 residues. V lost 2 bases to trimming and J lost 9 bases; unmatched junction nucleotides: 2. The CDR3 bases are TGTGCCAGCAGTTTAGGGACTAGCGGGAGGAGTGAGCAGTTCTTC. Protein product: CASSLGTSGRSEQFF.

This chain uses TRBV6-1 with TRBJ1-2; D is perhaps TRBD1 (6 bases). V gave up 2 bases and J gave up 3 bases, with 10 bases separating them. The CDR3 runs to 14 residues. CDR1 is MNHNS, CDR2 SASEGT, per germline. The CDR3 bases are TGTGCCAGCAGTGAAATGGCAGGGGACTATGGCTACACCTTC. It encodes CASSEMAGDYGYTF.